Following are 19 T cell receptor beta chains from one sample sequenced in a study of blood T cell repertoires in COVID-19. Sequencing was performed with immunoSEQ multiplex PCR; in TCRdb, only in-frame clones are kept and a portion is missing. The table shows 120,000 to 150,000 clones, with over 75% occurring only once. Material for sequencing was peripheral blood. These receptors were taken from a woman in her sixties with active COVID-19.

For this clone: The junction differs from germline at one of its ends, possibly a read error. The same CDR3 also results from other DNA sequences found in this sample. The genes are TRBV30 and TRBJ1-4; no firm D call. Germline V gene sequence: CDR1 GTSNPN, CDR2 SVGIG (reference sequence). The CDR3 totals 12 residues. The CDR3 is CAWSRVHEKLFF. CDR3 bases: TGCGCCTGGAGCCGAGTTCATGAAAAACTGTTTTTT.

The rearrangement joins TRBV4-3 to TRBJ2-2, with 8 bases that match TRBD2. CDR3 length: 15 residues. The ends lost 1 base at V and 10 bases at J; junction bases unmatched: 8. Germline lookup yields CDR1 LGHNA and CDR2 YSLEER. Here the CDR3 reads CASSQGSGTSEELFF. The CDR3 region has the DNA TGCGCCAGCAGCCAAGGTAGCGGGACTTCTGAGGAGCTGTTTTTT.

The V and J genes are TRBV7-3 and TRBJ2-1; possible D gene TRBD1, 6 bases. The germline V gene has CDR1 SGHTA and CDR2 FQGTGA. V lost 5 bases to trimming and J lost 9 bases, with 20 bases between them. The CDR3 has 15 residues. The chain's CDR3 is CASSHRKGETAEQFF. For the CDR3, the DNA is TGTGCCAGCAGCCATCGTAAGGGGGAGACCGCTGAGCAGTTCTTC.

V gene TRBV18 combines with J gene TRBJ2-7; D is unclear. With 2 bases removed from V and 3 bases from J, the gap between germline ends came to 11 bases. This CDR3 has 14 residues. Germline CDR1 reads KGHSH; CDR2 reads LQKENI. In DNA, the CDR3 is TGTGCCAGCTCACCATGGCAGGTTGACTACGAGCAGTACTTC. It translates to CASSPWQVDYEQYF.

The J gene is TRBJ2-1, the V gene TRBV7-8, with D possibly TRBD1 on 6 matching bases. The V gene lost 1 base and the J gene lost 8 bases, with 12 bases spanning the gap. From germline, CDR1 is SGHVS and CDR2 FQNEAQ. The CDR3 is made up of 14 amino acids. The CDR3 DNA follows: TGTGCCAGCAGCTTAGGATTAGACAGGCATGAGCAGTTCTTC. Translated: CASSLGLDRHEQFF.

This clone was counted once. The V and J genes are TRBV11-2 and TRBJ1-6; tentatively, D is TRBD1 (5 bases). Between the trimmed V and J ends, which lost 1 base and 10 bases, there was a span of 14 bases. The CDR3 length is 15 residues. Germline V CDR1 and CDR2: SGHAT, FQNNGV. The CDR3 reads CASSLGGLGRSPLHF. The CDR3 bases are TGTGCCAGCAGCTTAGGGGGACTGGGACGCTCACCCCTCCACTTT.

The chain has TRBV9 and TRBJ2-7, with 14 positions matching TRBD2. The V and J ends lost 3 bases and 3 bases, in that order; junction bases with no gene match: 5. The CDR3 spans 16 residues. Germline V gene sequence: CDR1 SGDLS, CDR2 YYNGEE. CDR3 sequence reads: CASSETGTSGSYEQYF. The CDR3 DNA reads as TGTGCCAGCAGCGAAACCGGGACTAGCGGGAGCTACGAGCAGTACTTC.

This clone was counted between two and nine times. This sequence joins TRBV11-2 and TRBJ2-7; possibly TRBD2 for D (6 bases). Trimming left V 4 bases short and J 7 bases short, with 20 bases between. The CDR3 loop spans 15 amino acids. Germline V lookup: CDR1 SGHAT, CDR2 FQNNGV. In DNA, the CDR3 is TGTGCCAGCAGCTCGTACAGGACTACTGTGGTAGAGCAGTACTTC. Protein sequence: CASSSYRTTVVEQYF. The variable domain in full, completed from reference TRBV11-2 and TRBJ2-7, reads EAGVAQSPRYKIIEKRQSVAFWCNPISGHATLYWYQQILGQGPKLLIQFQNNGVVDDSQLPKDRFSAERLKGVDSTLKIQPAKLEDSAVYLCASSSYRTTVVEQYFGPGTRLTVT.

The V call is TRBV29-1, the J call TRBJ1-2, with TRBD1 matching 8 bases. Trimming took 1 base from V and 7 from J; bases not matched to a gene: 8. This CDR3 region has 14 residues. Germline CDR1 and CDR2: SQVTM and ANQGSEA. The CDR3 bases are TGCAGCGTTGAAGTGGACAGGGCCGCCTCTGGCTACACCTTC. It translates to CSVEVDRAASGYTF. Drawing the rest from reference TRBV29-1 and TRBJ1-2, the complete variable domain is SAVISQKPSRDICQRGTSLTIQCQVDSQVTMMFWYRQQPGQSLTLIATANQGSEATYESGFVIDKFPISRPNLTFSTLTVSNMSPEDSSIYLCSVEVDRAASGYTFGSGTRLTVV.

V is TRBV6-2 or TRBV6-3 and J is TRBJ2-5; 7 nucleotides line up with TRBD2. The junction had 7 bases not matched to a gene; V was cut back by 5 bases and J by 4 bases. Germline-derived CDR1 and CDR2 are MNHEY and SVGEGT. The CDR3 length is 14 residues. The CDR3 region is CASSRTGGRETQYF. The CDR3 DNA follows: TGTGCCAGCAGTAGGACGGGAGGAAGAGAGACCCAGTACTTC.

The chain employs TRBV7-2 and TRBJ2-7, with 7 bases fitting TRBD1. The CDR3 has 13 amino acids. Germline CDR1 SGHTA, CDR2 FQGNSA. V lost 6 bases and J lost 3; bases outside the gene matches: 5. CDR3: CASSRGQDYEQYF. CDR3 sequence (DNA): TGTGCCAGCAGTCGCGGACAGGACTACGAGCAGTACTTC. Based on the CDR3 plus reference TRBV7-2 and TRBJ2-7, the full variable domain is GAGVSQSPSNKVTEKGKDVELRCDPISGHTALYWYRQSLGQGLEFLIYFQGNSAPDKSGLPSDRFSAERTGGSVSTLTIQRTQQEDSAVYLCASSRGQDYEQYFGPGTRLTVT.

The CDR3 region is CASSPRARASNQPQHF. CDR3 DNA sequence: TGTGCCAGCAGCCCACGAGCCAGGGCTAGCAATCAGCCCCAGCATTTT. This rearrangement joins TRBV5-4 to TRBJ1-5; a weak D match, TRBD1 (5 bases). The CDR3 totals 16 residues. CDR1 and CDR2 from the germline V gene are SGHNT and YYREEE (reference sequence). Trimming left V 4 bases short and J 0 bases short, with 14 bases between.

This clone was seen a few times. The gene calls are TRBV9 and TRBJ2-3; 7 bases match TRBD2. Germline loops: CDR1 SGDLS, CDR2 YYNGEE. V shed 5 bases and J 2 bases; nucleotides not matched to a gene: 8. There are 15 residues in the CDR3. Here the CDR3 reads CASRAGSGFTDTQYF. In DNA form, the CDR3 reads TGTGCCAGCAGGGCGGGTAGCGGGTTCACAGATACGCAGTATTTT.

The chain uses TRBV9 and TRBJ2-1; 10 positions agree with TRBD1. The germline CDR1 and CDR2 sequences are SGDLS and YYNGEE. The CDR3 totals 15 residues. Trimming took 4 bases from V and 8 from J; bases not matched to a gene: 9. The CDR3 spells CASSSRTGGRDEQFF. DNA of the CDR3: TGTGCCAGCAGCAGTAGGACAGGGGGACGGGATGAGCAGTTCTTC.

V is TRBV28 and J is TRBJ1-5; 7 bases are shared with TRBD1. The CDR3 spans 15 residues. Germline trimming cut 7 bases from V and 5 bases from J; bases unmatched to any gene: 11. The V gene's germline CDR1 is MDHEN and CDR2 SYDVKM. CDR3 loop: CASTPSTGRHQPQHF. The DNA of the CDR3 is TGTGCCAGCACCCCTTCGACAGGGCGGCATCAGCCCCAGCATTTT.

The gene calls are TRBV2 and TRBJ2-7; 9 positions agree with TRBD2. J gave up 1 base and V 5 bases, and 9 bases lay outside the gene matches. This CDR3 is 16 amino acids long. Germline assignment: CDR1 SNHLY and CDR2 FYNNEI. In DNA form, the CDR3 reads TGTGCCAGCAGTCCCGGGACTAGCAACCCTTCCTACGAGCAGTACTTC. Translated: CASSPGTSNPSYEQYF.

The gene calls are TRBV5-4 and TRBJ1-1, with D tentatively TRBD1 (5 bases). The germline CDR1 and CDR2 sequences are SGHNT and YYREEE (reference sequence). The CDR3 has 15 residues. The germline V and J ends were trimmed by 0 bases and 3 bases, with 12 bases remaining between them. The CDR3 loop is CASSLEHGGYTEAFF. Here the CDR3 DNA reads TGTGCCAGCAGCTTGGAACACGGGGGGTACACTGAAGCTTTCTTT.

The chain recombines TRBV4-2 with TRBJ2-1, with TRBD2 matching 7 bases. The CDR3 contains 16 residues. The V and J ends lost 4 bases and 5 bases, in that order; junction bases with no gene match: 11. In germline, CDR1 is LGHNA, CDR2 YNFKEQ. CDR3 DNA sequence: TGTGCCAGCAGCCTCAAGGGACTATCACATAACAATGAGCAGTTCTTC. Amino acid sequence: CASSLKGLSHNNEQFF.

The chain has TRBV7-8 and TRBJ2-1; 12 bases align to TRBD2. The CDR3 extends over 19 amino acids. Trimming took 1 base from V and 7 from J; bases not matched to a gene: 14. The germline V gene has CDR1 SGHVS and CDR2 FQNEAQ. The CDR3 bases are TGTGCCAGCAGCTTAGGCCGTCTAGCGGGAGGGGTATCACTTAATGAGCAGTTCTTC. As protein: CASSLGRLAGGVSLNEQFF.